This entry lists 22 T cell receptor beta chains sequenced from one sample in a study of blood T cells in healthy people across ages. The authors ran a second PCR of 7 to 11 cycles using a sample-barcoded 5' primer and a J-beta primer mix. MiXCR, applied by TCRdb to the 5' RACE reads, yields one record per CDR3 protein. The sample shows 750,000 to 950,000 distinct CDR3 sequences, approximately 55% of them seen only once. The sequencing input was blood. The receptors were sampled from a man older than 75 in good health.

This clonotype was recorded many times. The V gene is TRBV13, the J gene TRBJ2-7; D is perhaps TRBD1 (6 bases). The CDR3 loop spans 14 amino acids. V was clipped by 4 bases and J by 4 bases, with 14 bases between them. Germline CDR1 reads PRHDT; CDR2 reads FYEKMQ (reference sequence). The CDR3 sequence is CASSSRGISYEQYF. As DNA, the CDR3 is TGTGCCAGCAGCTCCAGGGGTATATCGTACGAGCAGTACTTC. The variable domain in full, with the rest retrieved from reference TRBV13 and TRBJ2-7, is AAGVIQSPRHLIKEKRETATLKCYPIPRHDTVYWYQQGPGQDPQFLISFYEKMQSDKGSIPDRFSAQQFSDYHSELNMSSLELGDSALYFCASSSRGISYEQYFGPGTRLTVT.

J is TRBJ2-5 and V is TRBV3-1, with D perhaps matching TRBD2 (5 bases). The J call may be faulty, since TRBJ2-4 better matches the DNA end. CDR1 and CDR2 (germline): LGHDT, YNNKEL (reference sequence). The CDR3 extends over 14 amino acids. The CDR3 protein is CASSPLVSANIQYF. DNA of the CDR3: TGTGCCAGCAGCCCACTAGTATCTGCGAACATTCAGTACTTC.

The chain uses TRBV7-9 and TRBJ1-1; TRBD1 matches at 7 bases. Germline CDR1 reads SEHNR; CDR2 reads FQNEAQ (reference sequence). The V segment lost 3 bases and the J segment 3 bases; nucleotides outside the gene matches: 4. This CDR3 is 14 amino acids long. CDR3 amino acids: CASSFRQGDTEAFF. Here the CDR3 DNA reads TGTGCCAGCAGCTTTCGACAGGGTGACACTGAAGCTTTCTTT.

The genes are TRBV20-1 and TRBJ2-1; D remains unclear. Germline CDR1 reads DFQATT; CDR2 reads SNEGSKA (reference sequence). Trimming left V 1 base short and J 7 bases short, with 14 bases between. The CDR3 has 14 amino acids. CDR3 region: CSARAPLQINEQFF. The CDR3 DNA reads as TGCAGTGCTAGAGCCCCTCTCCAGATAAATGAGCAGTTCTTC.

Concerning this clonotype itself: The CDR3 ends on some other residue instead of the conserved phenylalanine or tryptophan, so this is likely a read error. It is unclear where the CDR3 begins or ends on the DNA, so no DNA is shown, and the CDR3 is as TCRdb lists it. The chain recombines TRBV7-2 with TRBJ2-1; TRBD2 is taken as the D call from the table, unchecked against the DNA. The CDR3 totals 19 residues, both ends included. CDR1 is SGHTA and CDR2 is FQGNSA in the germline V gene. This CDR3 is CASSAPEIRAAAGFNEQFL.

The rearrangement uses TRBV7-9 and TRBJ2-1; the match to TRBD2 covers 8 bases. The better agreement between TRBJ2-7 and the DNA end casts doubt on the J call. The CDR3 is 15 amino acids. The germline gives CDR1 SEHNR, CDR2 FQNEAQ (reference sequence). CDR3 sequence (DNA): TGTGCCAGCAGCTTAGGGGGACTAGAGAACTACGAGCAGTACTTC. Protein product: CASSLGGLENYEQYF.

This chain uses TRBV24-1 with TRBJ2-7; 8 bases agree with TRBD1. V lost 3 bases and J lost 0; bases outside the gene matches: 3. CDR3 length equals 15 residues. Germline V lookup: CDR1 KGHDR, CDR2 SFDVKD. The chain's CDR3 is CATSDRQGPSYEQYF. CDR3 sequence (DNA): TGTGCCACCAGTGATAGACAGGGGCCCTCCTACGAGCAGTACTTC.

The chain links TRBV2 to TRBJ2-1, with D tentatively TRBD1 (7 bases). The CDR3 runs 13 residues. Trimming left V 8 bases short and J 4 bases short, with 12 bases between. Germline loops: CDR1 SNHLY, CDR2 FYNNEI. CDR3 residues: CASRGTAYNEQFF. The CDR3 DNA sequence: TGTGCCAGCCGCGGGACAGCTTACAATGAGCAGTTCTTC.

This clonotype was found once. Just one base apart from a much larger clone, this may be a read error. V is TRBV7-2 and J is TRBJ1-2; unclear D gene. Germline V gives CDR1 SGHTA, CDR2 FQGNSA. This CDR3 spans 14 amino acids. Between the trimmed V and J ends, which lost 5 bases and 7 bases, there was a span of 17 bases. CDR3 sequence reads: CTSSPDSDGSGYTF. The DNA for the CDR3 is TGTACCAGCAGCCCGGACTCAGACGGCTCTGGCTACACCTTC.

The gene calls are TRBV12-3 or TRBV12-4 and TRBJ1-5; 7 bases are shared with TRBD1. This CDR3 comprises 16 residues. With 1 base clipped from V and 3 bases from J, the junction kept 6 bases outside the gene matches. CDR3: CASSLGQGPDNQPQHF. Written as DNA, the CDR3 is TGTGCCAGCAGTTTAGGACAGGGCCCAGACAATCAGCCCCAGCATTTT.

This clonotype was detected only a few times. V gene TRBV10-3 combines with J gene TRBJ2-1; 9 bases match TRBD2. This CDR3 region has 15 residues. V lost 8 bases, J lost 4 bases, and 9 bases stayed unmatched. The germline V gene encodes CDR1 ENHRY and CDR2 SYGVKD. The CDR3 region has the DNA TGTGCCATCGAAGCGACTAGCGGAGGGTACAATGAGCAGTTCTTC. It translates to CAIEATSGGYNEQFF.

This clonotype was observed once. The V call is TRBV6-4, the J call TRBJ1-2, with D uncertain. V lost 1 base and J lost 0, with 18 bases in between. Germline CDR1 is MRHNA and CDR2 is SNTAGT. This CDR3 region has 18 residues. The CDR3 is CASSDWPPPSATNYGYTF. The DNA of the CDR3 is TGTGCCAGCAGTGACTGGCCTCCTCCCTCGGCCACTAACTATGGCTACACCTTC.

Only a few counts were recorded for this clonotype. The rearrangement joins TRBV9 to TRBJ2-5; TRBD2 is a possible D gene (5 bases). CDR1 and CDR2 from the germline V gene are SGDLS and YYNGEE. The ends were cut back, 5 bases at V and 5 bases at J, with 10 bases in the middle. The CDR3 is 12 amino acids. The CDR3 DNA reads TGTGCCAGCAGTAGGGAGCTGGAGACCCAGTACTTC. It codes for CASSRELETQYF.

V and J are TRBV10-3 and TRBJ2-1; D call uncertain. CDR1 is ENHRY and CDR2 is SYGVKD in the germline V gene. The CDR3 is made up of 14 amino acids. V was shortened by 5 bases and J by 1 base, with 9 bases between the two germline ends. CDR3 DNA sequence: TGTGCCATCAGTCGGTCGGAATCCTACAATGAGCAGTTCTTC. Encoded protein: CAISRSESYNEQFF.

A few counts support this clonotype. The chain combines TRBV25-1 with TRBJ2-5, with 10 bases lining up with TRBD1. Per germline, CDR1 MGHDK and CDR2 SYGVNS. There are 15 residues in the CDR3. V was clipped by 6 bases and J by 2 bases; unmatched bases: 6. CDR3 DNA sequence: TGTGCCAGCAGGGGGGGGACAGGGGAACAAGAGACCCAGTACTTC. Its protein is CASRGGTGEQETQYF.

There are a few counts of this clonotype. This sequence joins TRBV29-1 and TRBJ2-7; 7 nucleotides agree with TRBD1. Looked up from germline, CDR1 is SQVTM and CDR2 is ANQGSEA. The CDR3 is 15 amino acids. The J segment lost 4 bases and the V segment lost 2 bases, leaving 11 bases of the junction unmatched. For the CDR3, the DNA is TGCAGCGTTGAATTCACGACAGGGAACTTTTACGAGCAGTACTTC. Translated: CSVEFTTGNFYEQYF.

V gene TRBV12-3 or TRBV12-4 combines with J gene TRBJ2-4; TRBD2 might be the D (5 bases). Trimming stripped 5 bases from V and 9 bases from J, with 17 bases between. The CDR3 runs 14 residues. The CDR3: CASSPGLEAGIQYF. In DNA form, the CDR3 reads TGTGCCAGCAGTCCCGGACTGGAGGCGGGCATTCAGTACTTC.

V and J are TRBV15 and TRBJ2-3; D is unclear. Trimming removed 6 bases at V and 3 bases at J, with 10 bases between. Germline V gene sequence: CDR1 LNHNV, CDR2 YYDKDF (reference sequence). This CDR3 has 13 residues. The CDR3 nucleotides are TGTGCCACCAGGAAAGGGATTACAGATACGCAGTATTTT. It is translated as CATRKGITDTQYF.

The chain employs TRBV5-1 and TRBJ1-1, with D unclear. The CDR3 sequence is 13 residues long. Between the trimmed V and J ends, which lost 4 bases and 1 base, there was a span of 8 bases. CDR1 is SGHRS, CDR2 YFSETQ, per germline. CDR3 amino acids: CASSPAGNTEAFF. The CDR3 nucleotides read TGCGCCAGCAGCCCGGCAGGGAACACTGAAGCTTTCTTT.

The rearrangement joins TRBV2 to TRBJ1-1; TRBD1 agrees at 9 bases. The ends lost 2 bases at V and 4 bases at J; junction bases unmatched: 5. This CDR3 comprises 15 residues. Germline V CDR1 and CDR2: SNHLY, FYNNEI. For the CDR3, the DNA is TGTGCCAGCAGTGAAAGGGGACAGGGTGTCACTGAAGCTTTCTTT. Its translation is CASSERGQGVTEAFF.

The rearrangement joins TRBV6-1 to TRBJ1-2; possible D gene TRBD1, 5 bases. With 2 bases removed from V and 5 bases from J, the gap between germline ends came to 18 bases. The CDR3 has 16 amino acids. CDR1 is MNHNS and CDR2 is SASEGT in the germline V gene. The CDR3 sequence is CASSENTNRWEYGYTF. The CDR3, as DNA: TGTGCCAGCAGTGAAAACACAAACAGGTGGGAGTATGGCTACACCTTC.

V is TRBV12-3 or TRBV12-4 and J is TRBJ1-4, with TRBD1 identical over 7 bases. The J segment lost 6 bases and the V segment lost 10 bases, leaving 8 bases of the junction unmatched. The CDR3 has 13 amino acids. The CDR3 region is CAILKTGYEKLFF. For the CDR3, the DNA is TGTGCCATCCTAAAGACAGGGTATGAAAAACTGTTTTTT.